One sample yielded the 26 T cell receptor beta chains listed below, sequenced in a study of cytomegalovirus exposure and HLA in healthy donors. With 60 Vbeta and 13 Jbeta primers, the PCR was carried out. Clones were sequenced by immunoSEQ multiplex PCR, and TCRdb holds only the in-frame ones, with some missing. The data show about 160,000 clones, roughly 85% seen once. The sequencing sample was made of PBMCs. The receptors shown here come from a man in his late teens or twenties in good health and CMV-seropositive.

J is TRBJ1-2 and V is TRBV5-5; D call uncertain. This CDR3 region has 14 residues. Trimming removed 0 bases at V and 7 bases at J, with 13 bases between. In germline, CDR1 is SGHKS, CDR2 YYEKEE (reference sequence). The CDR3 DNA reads TGTGCCAGCAGCTTGGAAGCAACCCCGTCTGGCTACACCTTC. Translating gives CASSLEATPSGYTF.

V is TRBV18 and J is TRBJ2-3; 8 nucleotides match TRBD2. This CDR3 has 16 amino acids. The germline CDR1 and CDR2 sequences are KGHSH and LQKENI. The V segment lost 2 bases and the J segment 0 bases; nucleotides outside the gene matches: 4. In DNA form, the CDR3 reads TGTGCCAGCTCACCATTAGCGGGGACAAGCACAGATACGCAGTATTTT. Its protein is CASSPLAGTSTDTQYF.

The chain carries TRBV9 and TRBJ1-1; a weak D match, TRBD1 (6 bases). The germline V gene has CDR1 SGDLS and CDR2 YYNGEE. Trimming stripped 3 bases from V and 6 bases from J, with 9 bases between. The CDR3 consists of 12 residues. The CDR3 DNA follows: TGTGCCAGCAGCGCCAGGGGCGCTGAAGCTTTCTTT. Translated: CASSARGAEAFF. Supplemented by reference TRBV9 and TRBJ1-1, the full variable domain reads DSGVTQTPKHLITATGQRVTLRCSPRSGDLSVYWYQQSLDQGLQFLIQYYNGEERAKGNILERFSAQQFPDLHSELNLSSLELGDSALYFCASSARGAEAFFGQGTRLTVV.

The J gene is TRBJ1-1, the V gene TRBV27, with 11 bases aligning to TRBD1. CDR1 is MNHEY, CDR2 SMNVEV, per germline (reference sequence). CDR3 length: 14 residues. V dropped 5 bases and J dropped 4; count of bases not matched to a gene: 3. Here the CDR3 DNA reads TGTGCCAGCAGTATAGGGACAGGGGGCACTGAAGCTTTCTTT. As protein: CASSIGTGGTEAFF.

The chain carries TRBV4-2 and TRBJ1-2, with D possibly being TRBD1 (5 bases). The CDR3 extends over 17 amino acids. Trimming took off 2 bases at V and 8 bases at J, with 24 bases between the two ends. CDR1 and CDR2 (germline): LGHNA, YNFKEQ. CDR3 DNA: TGTGCCAGCAGCCAAACCTCGGGACTGCTAACAACGGAGGGCTACACCTTC. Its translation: CASSQTSGLLTTEGYTF.

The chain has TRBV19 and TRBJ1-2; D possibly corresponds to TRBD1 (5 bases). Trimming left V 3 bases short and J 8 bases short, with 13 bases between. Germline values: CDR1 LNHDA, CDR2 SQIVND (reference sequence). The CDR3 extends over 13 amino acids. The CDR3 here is CASSMEGRGGYTF. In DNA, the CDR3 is TGTGCCAGTAGTATGGAGGGGCGAGGCGGCTACACCTTC.

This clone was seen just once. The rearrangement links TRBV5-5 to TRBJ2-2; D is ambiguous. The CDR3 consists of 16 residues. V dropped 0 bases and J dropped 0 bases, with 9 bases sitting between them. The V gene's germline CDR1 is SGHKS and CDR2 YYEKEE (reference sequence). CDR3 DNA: TGTGCCAGCAGCTTGGGGCAGTACGCGAACACCGGGGAGCTGTTTTTT. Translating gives CASSLGQYANTGELFF.

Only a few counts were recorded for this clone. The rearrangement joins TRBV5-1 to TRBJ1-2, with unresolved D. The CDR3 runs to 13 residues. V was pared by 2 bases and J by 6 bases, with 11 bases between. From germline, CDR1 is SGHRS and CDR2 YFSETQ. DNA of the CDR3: TGCGCCAGCAGCTTCACCCCTGCGGATGGCTACACCTTC. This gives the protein CASSFTPADGYTF.

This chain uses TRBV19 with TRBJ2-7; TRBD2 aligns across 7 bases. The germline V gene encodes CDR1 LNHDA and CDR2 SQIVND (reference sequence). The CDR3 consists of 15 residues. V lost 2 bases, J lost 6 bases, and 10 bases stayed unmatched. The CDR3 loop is CASSIKGRGSGEQYF. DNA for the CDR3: TGTGCCAGTAGTATAAAAGGCCGCGGGAGTGGCGAGCAGTACTTC.

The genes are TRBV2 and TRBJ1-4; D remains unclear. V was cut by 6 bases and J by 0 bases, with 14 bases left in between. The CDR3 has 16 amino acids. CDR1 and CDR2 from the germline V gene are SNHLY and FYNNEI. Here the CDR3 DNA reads TGTGCCAGCAGCCTCCCTAGCAGAGCAACTAATGAAAAACTGTTTTTT. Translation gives CASSLPSRATNEKLFF.

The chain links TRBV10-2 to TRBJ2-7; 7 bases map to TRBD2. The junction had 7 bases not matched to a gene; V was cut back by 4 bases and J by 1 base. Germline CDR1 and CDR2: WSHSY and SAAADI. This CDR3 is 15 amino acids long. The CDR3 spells CASSGLVGGSYEQYF. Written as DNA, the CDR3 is TGCGCCAGCAGTGGACTAGTGGGGGGGTCCTACGAGCAGTACTTC.

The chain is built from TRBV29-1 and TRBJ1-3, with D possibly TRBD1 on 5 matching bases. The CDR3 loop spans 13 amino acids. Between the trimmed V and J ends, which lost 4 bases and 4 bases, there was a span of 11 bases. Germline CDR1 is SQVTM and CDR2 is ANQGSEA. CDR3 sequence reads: CSVADNLGNTIYF. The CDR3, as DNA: TGCAGCGTTGCGGACAACCTGGGAAACACCATATATTTT.

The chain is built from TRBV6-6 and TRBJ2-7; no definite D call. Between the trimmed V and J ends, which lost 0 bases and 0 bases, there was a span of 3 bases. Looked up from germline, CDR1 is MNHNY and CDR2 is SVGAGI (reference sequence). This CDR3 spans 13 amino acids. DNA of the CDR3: TGTGCCAGCAGTTACTCTCTCTCCTACGAGCAGTACTTC. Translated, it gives CASSYSLSYEQYF.

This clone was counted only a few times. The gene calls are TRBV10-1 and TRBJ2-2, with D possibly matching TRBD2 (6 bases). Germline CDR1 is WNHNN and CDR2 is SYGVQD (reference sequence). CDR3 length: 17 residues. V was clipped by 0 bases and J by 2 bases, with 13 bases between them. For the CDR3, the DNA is TGCGCCAGCAGTGAGTCCCTTGTGGGGGGAAACACCGGGGAGCTGTTTTTT. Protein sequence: CASSESLVGGNTGELFF.

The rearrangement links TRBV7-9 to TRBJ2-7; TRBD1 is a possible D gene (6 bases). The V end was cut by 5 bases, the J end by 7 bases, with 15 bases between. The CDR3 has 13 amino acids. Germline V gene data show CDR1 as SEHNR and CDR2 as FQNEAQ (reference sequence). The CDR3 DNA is TGTGCCAGCAGCCCCCCACAGGGCTTTGAGCAGTACTTC. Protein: CASSPPQGFEQYF.

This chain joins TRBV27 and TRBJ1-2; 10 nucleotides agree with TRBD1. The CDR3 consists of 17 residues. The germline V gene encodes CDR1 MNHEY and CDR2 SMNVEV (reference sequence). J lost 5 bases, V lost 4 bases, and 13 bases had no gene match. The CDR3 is CASSSSRDRGIGYGYTF. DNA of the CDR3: TGTGCCAGCAGTTCCAGCCGGGACAGGGGCATTGGGTATGGCTACACCTTC.

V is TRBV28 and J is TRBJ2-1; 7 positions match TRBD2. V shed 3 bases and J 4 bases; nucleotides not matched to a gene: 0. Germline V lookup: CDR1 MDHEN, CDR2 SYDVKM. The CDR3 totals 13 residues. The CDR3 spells CASSLGGYNEQFF. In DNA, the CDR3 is TGTGCCAGCAGTTTGGGGGGGTACAATGAGCAGTTCTTC.

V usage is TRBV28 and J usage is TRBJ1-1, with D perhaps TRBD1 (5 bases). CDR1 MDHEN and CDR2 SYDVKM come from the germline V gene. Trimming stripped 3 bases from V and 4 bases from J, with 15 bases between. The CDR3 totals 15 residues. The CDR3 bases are TGTGCCAGCAGTTTGGGGGGAGGGACGGGCACTGAAGCTTTCTTT. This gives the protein CASSLGGGTGTEAFF.

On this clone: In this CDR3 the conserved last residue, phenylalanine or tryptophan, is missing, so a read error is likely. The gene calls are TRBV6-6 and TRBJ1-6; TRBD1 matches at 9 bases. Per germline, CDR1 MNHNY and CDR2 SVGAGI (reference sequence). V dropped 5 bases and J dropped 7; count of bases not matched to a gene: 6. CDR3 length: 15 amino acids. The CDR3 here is CASSRDRAGNSPLHL. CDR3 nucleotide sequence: TGTGCCAGCAGTCGGGACAGGGCAGGCAATTCACCCCTCCACCTT.

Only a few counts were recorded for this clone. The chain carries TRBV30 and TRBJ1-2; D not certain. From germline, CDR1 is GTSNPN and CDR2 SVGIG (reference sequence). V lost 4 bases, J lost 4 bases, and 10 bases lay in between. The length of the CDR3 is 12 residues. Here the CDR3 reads CAWKQKPYGYTF. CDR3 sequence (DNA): TGTGCCTGGAAACAGAAGCCCTATGGCTACACCTTC.

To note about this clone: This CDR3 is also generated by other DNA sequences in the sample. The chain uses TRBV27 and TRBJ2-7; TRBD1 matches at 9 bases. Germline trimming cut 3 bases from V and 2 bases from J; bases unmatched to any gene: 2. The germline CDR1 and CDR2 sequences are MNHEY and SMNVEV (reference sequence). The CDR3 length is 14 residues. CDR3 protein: CASSLGQGAYEQYF. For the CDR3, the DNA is TGTGCCAGCAGTTTGGGACAGGGAGCCTACGAGCAGTACTTC.

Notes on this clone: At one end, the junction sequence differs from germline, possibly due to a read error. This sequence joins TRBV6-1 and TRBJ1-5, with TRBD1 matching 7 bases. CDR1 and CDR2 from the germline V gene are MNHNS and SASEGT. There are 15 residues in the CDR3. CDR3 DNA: TGTGCTAGCAGATCCTTCGGGACAGCCATTCAGCCCCAGCATTTT. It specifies CASRSFGTAIQPQHF.

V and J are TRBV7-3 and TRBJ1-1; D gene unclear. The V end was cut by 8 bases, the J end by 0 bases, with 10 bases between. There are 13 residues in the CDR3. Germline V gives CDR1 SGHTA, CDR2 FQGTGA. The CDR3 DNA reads TGTGCCAGCTCCAGGCTCATGAACACTGAAGCTTTCTTT. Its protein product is CASSRLMNTEAFF.

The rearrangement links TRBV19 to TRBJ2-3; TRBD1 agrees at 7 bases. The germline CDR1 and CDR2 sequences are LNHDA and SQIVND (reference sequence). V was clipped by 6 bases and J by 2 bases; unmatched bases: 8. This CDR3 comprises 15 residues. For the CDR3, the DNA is TGTGCCAGTAGCCATGGGACAGCCTCCACAGATACGCAGTATTTT. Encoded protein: CASSHGTASTDTQYF.

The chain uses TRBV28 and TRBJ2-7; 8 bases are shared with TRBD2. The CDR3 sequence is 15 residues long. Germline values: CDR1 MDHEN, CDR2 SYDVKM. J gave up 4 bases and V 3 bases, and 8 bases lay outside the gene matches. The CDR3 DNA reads TGTGCCAGCAGTTTTGCGGGGGGCGATACTTACGAGCAGTACTTC. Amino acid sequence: CASSFAGGDTYEQYF.

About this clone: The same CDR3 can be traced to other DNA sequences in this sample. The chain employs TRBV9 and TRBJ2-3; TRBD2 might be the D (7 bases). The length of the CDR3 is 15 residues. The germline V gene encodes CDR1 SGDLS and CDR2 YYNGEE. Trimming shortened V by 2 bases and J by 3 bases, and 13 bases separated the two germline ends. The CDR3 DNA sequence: TGTGCCAGCAGCGTTAGTGGGGGGGCGACAGATACGCAGTATTTT. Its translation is CASSVSGGATDTQYF.